Included here is one T cell receptor beta chain sequence, with context. The libraries were made with immunoSEQ v3.0 at survey level. Sequencing used immunoSEQ multiplex PCR; TCRdb keeps in-frame clones, though not all of them. The data show 25,000 or so clones, with about 88% seen just once and 3% to 4.5% held by the top ten. The sample originates from a study of long-term antiretroviral therapy in people with HIV. This CDR3 contains 14 residues. CDR1 and CDR2 (germline): MDHEN, SYDVKM. The V gene lost 2 bases and the J gene lost 1 base, with 8 bases spanning the gap. Here the sequenced sample was unsorted PBMCs, taken 1.9 years after starting antiretroviral therapy. This chain joins TRBV28 and TRBJ1-1; no definite D call. The receptor's source is a woman in her 30s with HIV. CDR3 protein: CASSLVSSNTEAFF. The CDR3 DNA sequence: TGTGCCAGCAGTTTAGTTTCCTCGAACACTGAAGCTTTCTTT.